The present entry profiles one T cell receptor (beta chain) with its context. Its antigen remains unknown. These data belong to a study of regulatory T cells in long-lasting Graves disease. Whole-study results and caveats: For persistent Graves' patients, TCR diversity was lower than for newly diagnosed ones.

The CDR3 extends over 15 amino acids. Germline CDR1 MDHEN, CDR2 SYDVKM. Between the trimmed V and J ends, which lost 3 bases and 4 bases, there was a span of 14 bases. Noted time point: persistent/refractory GD, antithyroid drugs over 5 years with positive TRAb. Generation of the TCR library employed RNA extracted from PBMCs. Researchers made TCR beta libraries by using iRepertoire HTBI primers and running Arm-PCR on CDR3 regions. From the multiplex PCR reads, TCRdb called clonotypes with MiXCR, one entry per CDR3 protein. Counted here are roughly 500,000 distinct CDR3 sequences, more than 20% occurring once; the ten biggest clones make up 6.5% to 10%.

The source was peripheral blood mononuclear cells (PBMCs), collected when the disease was refractory, from a patient treated with antithyroid drugs. J is TRBJ2-3 and V is TRBV28; TRBD2 might be the D (7 bases). The receptor was isolated from a female donor with Graves disease. DNA for the CDR3: TGTGCCAGCAGTTTTTTGGGGGGGCCAGCAGATACGCAGTATTTT. As protein: CASSFLGGPADTQYF.